Each of the 21 T cell receptor beta chains below was sequenced from the same sample in a study of T cells in Graves' hyperthyroidism and ophthalmopathy. What was amplified from RNA transcripts were TCR beta CDR3 regions. First-round RT-PCR targeting the TCR CDR3 was performed with the HTBI primer set. Using its own MiXCR run on the multiplex PCR reads, TCRdb lists one record per CDR3 protein. The sample has about 610,000 distinct CDR3 sequences, about a sixth seen once. Sequencing was performed on blood. Receptors were obtained from a woman aged 40-49 years with Graves' ophthalmopathy.

This clonotype showed up many times. The chain is built from TRBV27 and TRBJ2-5; a possible D gene is TRBD1 (5 bases). Germline V CDR1 and CDR2: MNHEY, SMNVEV (reference sequence). Trimming cost V 6 bases and J 1 base, with 12 bases left between them. The CDR3 sequence is 14 residues long. The CDR3 is CASSYDRGQETQYF. Written as DNA, the CDR3 is TGTGCCAGCAGCTACGATAGGGGCCAAGAGACCCAGTACTTC.

This sequence joins TRBV4-2 and TRBJ2-3; D ambiguous. The germline gives CDR1 LGHNA, CDR2 YNFKEQ. This CDR3 is 16 amino acids long. V was cut by 1 base and J by 2 bases, with 13 bases left in between. CDR3 in DNA: TGTGCCAGCAGCCAAGGAGGTCGGGCGGACACAGATACGCAGTATTTT. Its protein product is CASSQGGRADTDTQYF.

The V and J genes are TRBV11-3 and TRBJ2-1; TRBD2 matches 7 bases. V was clipped by 3 bases and J by 8 bases; unmatched bases: 4. The CDR3 is made up of 13 amino acids. Germline-derived CDR1 and CDR2 are SGHNT and YENEEA. CDR3 sequence (DNA): TGTGCCAGCAGCTTTTCGGCGGGGGATGAGCAGTTCTTC. Its protein is CASSFSAGDEQFF.

On this clonotype: One end of the junction fails to match germline, which may point to a read error. This rearrangement joins TRBV29-1 to TRBJ2-5; maybe TRBD1 (5 bases). This CDR3 contains 13 residues. CDR1 SQVTM and CDR2 ANQGSEA come from the germline V gene. The CDR3 DNA reads TGCAGCGTCGAGACAGAGGAACAAGAGAGCCAGTACTTC. As protein: CSVETEEQESQYF.

This clonotype was recorded many times. This chain connects TRBV12-3 or TRBV12-4 to TRBJ1-5; 7 bases are a match to TRBD1. The CDR3 is 14 amino acids. With V trimmed by 6 bases and J by 6 bases, 8 bases remained unmatched. DNA for the CDR3: TGTGCCAGCAGACGCGGACAGGCGGGTCAGCCCCAGCATTTT. This encodes CASRRGQAGQPQHF.

This clonotype was seen once. The chain combines TRBV29-1 with TRBJ1-3; D remains ambiguous. This CDR3 has 13 amino acids. The ends were cut back, 8 bases at V and 1 base at J, with 12 bases in the middle. Looked up from germline, CDR1 is SQVTM and CDR2 is ANQGSEA. This chain's CDR3 is CSIRVASGNTIYF. The CDR3 DNA is TGCAGCATTCGGGTAGCATCTGGAAACACCATATATTTT.

This clonotype was recorded at least ten times. CDR3 DNA: TGCGCCAGCAGCTTGTCAGGGGATTATGGTGAGCAGTTCTTC. Residues: CASSLSGDYGEQFF. This chain uses TRBV5-1 with TRBJ2-1; D is perhaps TRBD1 (6 bases). The germline gives CDR1 SGHRS, CDR2 YFSETQ. CDR3 length: 14 amino acids. Trimming pared 1 base from V and 9 bases from J, leaving 14 bases between.

The chain links TRBV10-2 to TRBJ2-7, with 10 bases lining up with TRBD2. The V segment lost 6 bases and the J segment 1 base; nucleotides outside the gene matches: 3. Germline-derived CDR1 and CDR2 are WSHSY and SAAADI. This CDR3 region has 14 residues. The chain's CDR3 is CASSRAGGSYEQYF. CDR3 sequence (DNA): TGCGCCAGCAGCCGAGCGGGGGGGTCCTACGAGCAGTACTTC.

This clonotype was detected once. This chain joins TRBV2 and TRBJ1-1; the D gene is possibly TRBD1 (6 bases). The CDR3 is made up of 15 amino acids. Germline CDR1 SNHLY, CDR2 FYNNEI. Deletions cut 2 bases from V and 9 bases from J, with 19 bases between. This CDR3 reads CASSESGDRPGKAFF. CDR3 DNA: TGTGCCAGCAGTGAATCCGGAGACAGGCCAGGTAAAGCTTTCTTT.

In this sample, this clonotype turned up many times. The chain links TRBV7-9 to TRBJ2-5, with D unclear. V was cut by 5 bases and J by 2 bases, with 6 bases left in between. CDR1 SEHNR and CDR2 FQNEAQ come from the germline V gene (reference sequence). This CDR3 is built from 12 residues. CDR3 amino acids: CASSSRQETQYF. The DNA for the CDR3 is TGTGCCAGCAGCAGTAGACAAGAGACCCAGTACTTC.

In the case of this clonotype: This clone may be a read error of a much larger clone one base away. The chain has TRBV28 and TRBJ2-1, with a tentative D call TRBD1 (6 bases). This CDR3 spans 13 amino acids. Trimming left V 6 bases short and J 8 bases short, with 14 bases between. Germline CDR1 MDHEN, CDR2 SYDVKM. The CDR3 region is CASSNGTSDEQFF. As DNA, the CDR3 is TGTGCCAGCAGCAACGGGACAAGCGATGAGCAGTTCTTC. The complete variable domain, with remaining parts taken from reference TRBV28 and TRBJ2-1, reads DVKVTQSSRYLVKRTGEKVFLECVQDMDHENMFWYRQDPGLGLRLIYFSYDVKMKEKGDIPEGYSVSREKKERFSLILESASTNQTSMYLCASSNGTSDEQFFGPGTRLTVL.

This sequence joins TRBV20-1 and TRBJ2-5; 10 nucleotides align to TRBD2. Germline CDR1 and CDR2: DFQATT and SNEGSKA (reference sequence). The CDR3 totals 15 residues. J lost 1 base, V lost 3 bases, and 5 bases had no gene match. The CDR3 protein is CSARGQRGGQETQYF. The CDR3 nucleotides read TGCAGTGCTAGGGGCCAGCGGGGGGGCCAAGAGACCCAGTACTTC.

In this sample, this clonotype turned up a few times. The chain links TRBV13 to TRBJ1-2, with 7 bases aligning to TRBD1. The germline V gene encodes CDR1 PRHDT and CDR2 FYEKMQ (reference sequence). The junction had 7 bases not matched to a gene; V was cut back by 6 bases and J by 3 bases. The CDR3 loop spans 14 amino acids. CDR3 region: CASRLTGSDYGYTF. The CDR3 DNA reads TGTGCCAGCAGATTGACAGGGAGCGACTATGGCTACACCTTC.

This clonotype has a handful of counts. The rearrangement links TRBV13 to TRBJ1-2; 12 nucleotides align to TRBD1. J lost 0 bases, V lost 5 bases, and 7 bases had no gene match. Per germline, CDR1 PRHDT and CDR2 FYEKMQ (reference sequence). This CDR3 is 17 amino acids long. The CDR3 spells CASSPGTGGASNYGYTF. The CDR3 bases are TGTGCCAGCAGCCCGGGGACAGGGGGCGCGTCTAACTATGGCTACACCTTC.

The chain links TRBV7-8 to TRBJ2-2; the match to TRBD2 covers 11 bases. This CDR3 is 16 amino acids long. From germline, CDR1 is SGHVS and CDR2 FQNEAQ. Trimming at V came to 1 base and at J to 4 bases, leaving 2 bases not matched to a gene. The CDR3 bases are TGTGCCAGCAGCTTAGTTAGCGGGGGGGCCACCGGGGAGCTGTTTTTT. Translation gives CASSLVSGGATGELFF.

This chain uses TRBV30 with TRBJ2-3; 7 bases match TRBD2. Germline loops: CDR1 GTSNPN, CDR2 SVGIG (reference sequence). The CDR3 contains 14 residues. The junction had 3 bases not matched to a gene; V was cut back by 2 bases and J by 1 base. As DNA, the CDR3 is TGTGCCTGGAGTTGGGGGGGAGGCACAGATACGCAGTATTTT. Protein: CAWSWGGGTDTQYF.

This clonotype was found many times. The genes are TRBV18 and TRBJ1-1; perhaps TRBD1 as D (6 bases). CDR1 and CDR2 (germline): KGHSH, LQKENI. V was pared by 3 bases and J by 2 bases, with 16 bases between. The CDR3 consists of 16 residues. CDR3 DNA: TGTGCCAGCTCACCTTCGGACCGGACAGTCAACACTGAAGCTTTCTTT. As protein: CASSPSDRTVNTEAFF.

This clonotype occurred many times. V is TRBV20-1 and J is TRBJ2-1; D perhaps matches TRBD1 (5 bases). CDR1 is DFQATT and CDR2 is SNEGSKA in the germline V gene (reference sequence). This CDR3 has 11 residues. Trimming took 5 bases from V and 11 from J, leaving 13 bases between them. The CDR3: CSAEGELKQFF. DNA of the CDR3: TGCAGTGCTGAAGGGGAACTGAAGCAGTTCTTC.

The table lists this clonotype with many counts. The chain couples TRBV12-3 or TRBV12-4 to TRBJ1-4; no reliable D call. The CDR3 totals 11 residues. V was clipped by 6 bases and J by 7 bases, with 6 bases between them. CDR3 nucleotide sequence: TGTGCCAGCAGAAAGGGTGAAAAACTGTTTTTT. It is translated as CASRKGEKLFF.

In DNA form, the CDR3 reads TGCAGCGTTGAAGATCGGAAGCGGGGCTCCTACAATGAGCAGTTCTTC. The encoded protein is CSVEDRKRGSYNEQFF. The rearrangement joins TRBV29-1 to TRBJ2-1; 7 bases align to TRBD2. V gave up 0 bases and J gave up 0 bases; unmatched junction bases: 5. CDR3 length equals 16 residues. Germline V lookup: CDR1 SQVTM, CDR2 ANQGSEA.

This clonotype was seen at least ten times. The J gene is TRBJ2-7, the V gene TRBV20-1, with 16 bases that match TRBD2. Germline values: CDR1 DFQATT, CDR2 SNEGSKA (reference sequence). This CDR3 spans 16 amino acids. V lost 5 bases and J lost 4; bases outside the gene matches: 8. Here the CDR3 DNA reads TGCAGTGCTGCCGCCGGGACTAGCGGGGGGGTTTACGAGCAGTACTTC. It translates to CSAAAGTSGGVYEQYF.